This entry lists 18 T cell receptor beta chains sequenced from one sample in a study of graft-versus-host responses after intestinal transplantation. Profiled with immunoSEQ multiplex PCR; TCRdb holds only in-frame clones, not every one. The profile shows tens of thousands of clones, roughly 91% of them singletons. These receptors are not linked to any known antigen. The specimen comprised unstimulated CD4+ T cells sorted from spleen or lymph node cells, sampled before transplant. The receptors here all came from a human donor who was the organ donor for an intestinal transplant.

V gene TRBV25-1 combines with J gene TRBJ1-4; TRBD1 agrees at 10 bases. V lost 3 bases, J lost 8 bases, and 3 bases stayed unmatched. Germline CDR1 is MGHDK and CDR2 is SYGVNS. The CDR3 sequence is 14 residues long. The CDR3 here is CASSDPGQGEKLFF. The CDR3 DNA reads TGTGCCAGCAGTGACCCGGGACAGGGGGAAAAACTGTTTTTT.

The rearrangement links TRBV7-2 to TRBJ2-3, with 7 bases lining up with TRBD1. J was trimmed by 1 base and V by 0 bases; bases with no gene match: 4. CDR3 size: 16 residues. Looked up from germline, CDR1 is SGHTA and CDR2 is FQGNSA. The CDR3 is CASSLATGWGTDTQYF. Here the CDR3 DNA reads TGTGCCAGCAGCTTAGCGACAGGGTGGGGCACAGATACGCAGTATTTT. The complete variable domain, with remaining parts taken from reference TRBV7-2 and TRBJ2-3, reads GAGVSQSPSNKVTEKGKDVELRCDPISGHTALYWYRQSLGQGLEFLIYFQGNSAPDKSGLPSDRFSAERTGGSVSTLTIQRTQQEDSAVYLCASSLATGWGTDTQYFGPGTRLTVL.

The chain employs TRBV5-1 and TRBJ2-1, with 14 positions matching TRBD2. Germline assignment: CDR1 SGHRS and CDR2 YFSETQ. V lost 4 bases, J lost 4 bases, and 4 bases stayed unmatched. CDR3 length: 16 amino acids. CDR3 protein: CASSTGTSGGYNEQFF. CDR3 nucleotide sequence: TGCGCCAGCAGCACGGGGACTAGCGGGGGTTACAATGAGCAGTTCTTC.

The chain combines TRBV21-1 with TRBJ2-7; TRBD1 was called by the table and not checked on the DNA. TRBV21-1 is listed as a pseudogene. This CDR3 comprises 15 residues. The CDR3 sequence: CASNQMGQDYYEQYF. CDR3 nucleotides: TGTGCCAGCAACCAAATGGGACAGGACTACTACGAGCAGTACTTC.

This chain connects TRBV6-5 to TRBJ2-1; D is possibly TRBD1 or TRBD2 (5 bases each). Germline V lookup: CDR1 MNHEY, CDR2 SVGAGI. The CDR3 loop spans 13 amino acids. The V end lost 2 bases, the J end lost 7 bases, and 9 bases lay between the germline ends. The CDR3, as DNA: TGTGCCAGCAGTTACGGCAGGGAGAATGAGCAGTTCTTC. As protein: CASSYGRENEQFF.

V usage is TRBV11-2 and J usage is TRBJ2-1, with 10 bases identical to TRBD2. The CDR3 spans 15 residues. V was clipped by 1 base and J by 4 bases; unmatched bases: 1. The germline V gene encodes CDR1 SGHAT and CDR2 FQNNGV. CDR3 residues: CASSLASGSYNEQFF. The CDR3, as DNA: TGTGCCAGCAGCTTAGCTAGCGGGAGTTACAATGAGCAGTTCTTC. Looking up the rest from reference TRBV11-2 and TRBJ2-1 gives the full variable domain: EAGVAQSPRYKIIEKRQSVAFWCNPISGHATLYWYQQILGQGPKLLIQFQNNGVVDDSQLPKDRFSAERLKGVDSTLKIQPAKLEDSAVYLCASSLASGSYNEQFFGPGTRLTVL.

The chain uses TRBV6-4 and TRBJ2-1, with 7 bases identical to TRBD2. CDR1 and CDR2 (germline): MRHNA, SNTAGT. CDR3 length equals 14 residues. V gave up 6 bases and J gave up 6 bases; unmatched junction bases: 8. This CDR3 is CASRPRLAFNEQFF. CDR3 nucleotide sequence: TGTGCCAGCAGGCCCAGACTAGCCTTCAATGAGCAGTTCTTC.

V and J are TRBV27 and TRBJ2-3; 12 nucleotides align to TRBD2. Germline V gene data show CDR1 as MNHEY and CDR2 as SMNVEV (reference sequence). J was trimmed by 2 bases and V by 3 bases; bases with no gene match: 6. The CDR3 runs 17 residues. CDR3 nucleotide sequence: TGTGCCAGCAGTTTCTCACTAGCGGGAGGACCCACAGATACGCAGTATTTT. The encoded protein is CASSFSLAGGPTDTQYF.

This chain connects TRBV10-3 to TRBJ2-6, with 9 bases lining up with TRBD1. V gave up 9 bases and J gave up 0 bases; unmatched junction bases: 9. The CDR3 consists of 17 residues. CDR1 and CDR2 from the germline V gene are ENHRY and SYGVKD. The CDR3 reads CAIYSGQGISGANVLTF. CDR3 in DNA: TGTGCCATTTACTCGGGACAGGGTATCTCTGGGGCCAACGTCCTGACTTTC.

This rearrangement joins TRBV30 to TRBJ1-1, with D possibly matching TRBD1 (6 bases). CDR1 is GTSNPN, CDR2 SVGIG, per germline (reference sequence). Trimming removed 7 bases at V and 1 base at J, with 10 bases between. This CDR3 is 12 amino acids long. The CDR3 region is CALRQENTEAFF. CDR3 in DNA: TGTGCCTTACGACAGGAGAACACTGAAGCTTTCTTT.

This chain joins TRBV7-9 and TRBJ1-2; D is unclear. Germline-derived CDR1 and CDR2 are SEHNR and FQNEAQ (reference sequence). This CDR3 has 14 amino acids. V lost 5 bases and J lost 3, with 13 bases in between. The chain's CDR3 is CASSLNQLDYGYTF. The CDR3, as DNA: TGTGCCAGCAGCCTGAACCAACTTGACTATGGCTACACCTTC.

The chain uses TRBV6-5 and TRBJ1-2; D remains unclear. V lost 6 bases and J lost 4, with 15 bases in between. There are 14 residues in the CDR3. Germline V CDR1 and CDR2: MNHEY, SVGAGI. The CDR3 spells CASRSGGVGYGYTF. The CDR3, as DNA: TGTGCCAGCAGGTCGGGTGGGGTGGGCTATGGCTACACCTTC.

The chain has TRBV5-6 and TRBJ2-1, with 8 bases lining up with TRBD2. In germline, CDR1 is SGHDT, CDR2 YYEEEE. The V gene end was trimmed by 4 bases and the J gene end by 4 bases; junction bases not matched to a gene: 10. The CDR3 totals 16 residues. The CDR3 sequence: CASSLGSTSEYNEQFF. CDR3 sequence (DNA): TGTGCCAGCAGCCTGGGATCGACTAGCGAATACAATGAGCAGTTCTTC. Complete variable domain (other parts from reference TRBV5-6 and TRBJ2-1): DAGVTQSPTHLIKTRGQQVTLRCSPKSGHDTVSWYQQALGQGPQFIFQYYEEEERQRGNFPDRFSGHQFPNYSSELNVNALLLGDSALYLCASSLGSTSEYNEQFFGPGTRLTVL.

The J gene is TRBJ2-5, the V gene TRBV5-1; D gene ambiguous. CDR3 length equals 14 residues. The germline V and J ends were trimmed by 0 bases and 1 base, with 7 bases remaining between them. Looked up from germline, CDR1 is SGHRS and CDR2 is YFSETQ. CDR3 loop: CASSLALIQETQYF. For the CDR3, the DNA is TGCGCCAGCAGCTTGGCCTTGATCCAAGAGACCCAGTACTTC.

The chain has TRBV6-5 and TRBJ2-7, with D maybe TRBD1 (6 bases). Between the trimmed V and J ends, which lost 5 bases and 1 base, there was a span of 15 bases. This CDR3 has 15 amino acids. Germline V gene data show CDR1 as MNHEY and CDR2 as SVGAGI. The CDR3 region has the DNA TGTGCCAGCAGTCACAGACCGGACAGATCCTACGAGCAGTACTTC. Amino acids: CASSHRPDRSYEQYF.

The CDR3 sequence: CASSLTSPSGRSTDTQYF. CDR3 in DNA: TGTGCCAGCAGCCTCACAAGCCCTAGCGGGAGAAGCACAGATACGCAGTATTTT. The chain carries TRBV7-2 and TRBJ2-3; 10 bases map to TRBD2. Germline loops: CDR1 SGHTA, CDR2 FQGNSA. The CDR3 is made up of 18 amino acids. Losses at the gene ends were 5 bases for V and 0 bases for J; bases not matched to a gene: 11.

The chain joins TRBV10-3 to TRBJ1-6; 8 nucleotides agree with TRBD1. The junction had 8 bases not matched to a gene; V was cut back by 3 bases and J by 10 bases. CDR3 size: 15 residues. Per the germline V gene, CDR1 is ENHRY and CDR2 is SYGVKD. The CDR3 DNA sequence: TGTGCCATCAGTGACTCGACAGGGGAAGGGTCACCCCTCCACTTT. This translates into CAISDSTGEGSPLHF.

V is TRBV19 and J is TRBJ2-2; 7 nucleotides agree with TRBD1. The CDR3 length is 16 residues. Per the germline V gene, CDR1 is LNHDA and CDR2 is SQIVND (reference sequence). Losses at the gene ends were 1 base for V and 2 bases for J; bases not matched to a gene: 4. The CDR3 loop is CASSIVKGANTGELFF. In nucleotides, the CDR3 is TGTGCCAGTAGTATAGTAAAGGGGGCTAACACCGGGGAGCTGTTTTTT.